This T cell receptor beta chain was identified in a study of regulatory T cells in long-lasting Graves disease. CDR3 length: 16 residues. V shed 7 bases and J 0 bases; nucleotides not matched to a gene: 9. CDR1 and CDR2 (germline): MGHDK, SYGVNS. Study conclusions and caveats: Sample size was small, which may have lowered accuracy.

HTBI primers from iRepertoire and Arm-PCR of CDR3 regions yielded the TCR beta libraries. TCRdb recomputed calls from the multiplex PCR reads with MiXCR, one row per CDR3 protein. The sample includes 500,000 or so distinct CDR3 sequences, less than 15% seen only once; the top ten take around a sixth. As concerns this clonotype: Its antigen is not known.

Regarding time point: newly diagnosed GD, antithyroid drugs for less than 3 months. The TCR library was made from RNA that had been extracted from PBMCs in TRIzol. The sample was also linked to a second study, of T cells in Graves' hyperthyroidism and ophthalmopathy.

The clonotype originates from a woman aged 45 to 65 with Graves disease. The sample was peripheral blood mononuclear cells (PBMCs), taken at new diagnosis, from a patient treated with antithyroid drugs. The chain links TRBV25-1 to TRBJ2-1; 7 bases are a match to TRBD1. The DNA for the CDR3 is TGTGCCAGCACCTCGGACACAGGGGTCTCCTACAATGAGCAGTTCTTC. Residues: CASTSDTGVSYNEQFF.